The entry below describes one T cell receptor beta chain. Healthy HIV-negative adults without recent acute infections or vaccinations served as donors. The data are from a study of shared clonotypes between healthy human individuals. Some clones are missing from TCRdb's copy, which holds only in-frame ones; the method was immunoSEQ multiplex PCR. Among about 1.5 million clones listed, 98% were seen once. This CDR3 region has 15 residues. Germline CDR1 reads SGHDT; CDR2 reads YYEEEE. V gave up 5 bases and J gave up 2 bases; unmatched junction bases: 5. The chain combines TRBV5-6 with TRBJ2-5, with TRBD2 matching over 11 bases. The specimen sequenced was naive CD4+ T cells sorted from blood. Subset reported: CD45RA+ positively selected. The source is a man under 40 in good health. The CDR3 loop is CASRGTSGLQETQYF. CDR3 DNA: TGTGCCAGCAGAGGGACTAGCGGACTACAAGAGACCCAGTACTTC.